This TCR beta chain came from a study of blood T cell repertoires in COVID-19. Study-level background: From T cells, B-cell-depleted T cells, or PBMCs came the material, which was cDNA or gDNA.

Individuals drawn from approximately 26 US areas were about 18 to 90 years old. Authors' methods: Reference gene primer amplification yielded estimated nucleated cell counts. TCRdb keeps only in-frame clones here, not all; method: immunoSEQ multiplex PCR. That table gives V, J and clone size, and the DNA gave D and trimming. This table has 200,000 to 250,000 clones, 86% appearing once. Germline V gives CDR1 PRHDT, CDR2 FYEKMQ (reference sequence). Trimming removed 5 bases from V and 10 bases from J, with 12 bases in between. The CDR3 length is 13 residues. The chain uses TRBV13 and TRBJ1-6; D may be TRBD1 (6 bases). This TCR was sampled from a woman in her 40s with acute COVID-19. The sample was PBMCs or T cells enriched from blood (not recorded which). CDR3 coding DNA: TGTGCCAGCAGCGCTACAGGGTCCTCACCCCTCCACTTT. It codes for CASSATGSSPLHF.